The sequence of this T cell receptor (beta chain) was determined in a study of CD8 T cells in Susac syndrome. Study observations and caveats: Regarding the TCR sequencing and HLA analysis, the study admitted that a relatively small number of individuals were involved.

An input of roughly 0.45 to 1 ug of RNA was subjected to reverse transcription using random hexamers. Amplification of TCR beta CDR3 across 54 Vbeta and 13 Jbeta was performed with immunoSEQ multiplex PCR. TCRdb re-analysed the immunoSEQ multiplex PCR reads in MiXCR, keeping a single row per CDR3 protein. The sample lists about 160,000 distinct CDR3 sequences; around 93% were seen once. The CDR3 runs 16 residues. In germline, CDR1 is SGHRS, CDR2 YFSETQ. V lost 5 bases, J lost 0 bases, and 6 bases stayed unmatched. As for this clonotype: No antigen is known for it.

TCR beta sequencing was performed on blood CD8+ and CD4+ T cells. Negative isolation was used for CD8+ and CD4+ T cells, and FACS enrichment was applied to TEMRA cells. The clonotype was recovered from a human donor in good health. The sequencing sample was made of CD4+ T cells from PBMCs. V and J are TRBV5-1 and TRBJ2-2; 8 nucleotides line up with TRBD1. The chain's CDR3 is CASRRSTGANTGELFF. CDR3 nucleotide sequence: TGCGCCAGCAGACGATCGACAGGGGCGAACACCGGGGAGCTGTTTTTT.